These 23 T cell receptor beta chains originate from one sample sequenced in a study of vaccination effects on CD4 cells after COVID-19. Clones were read by immunoSEQ multiplex PCR, and TCRdb kept only the in-frame ones, dropping some. The table lists under 80,000 clones, around four fifths of them singletons, with roughly 1.8% in the top ten. These receptors' antigens are unknown. Antigen-specific CD4+ T cells expanded by the ViraFEST assay with viral peptide pools were then sequenced. Investigators separated out CD4+ T cells once approximately 11 days of culture had passed. Sequences were derived from CD4+ T cells from PBMCs cultured with HCoV-229E spike peptides, sampled before COVID-19 vaccination. The receptors originated from a human donor who received a COVID-19 vaccine.

The J gene is TRBJ2-5, the V gene TRBV5-1, with 12 bases that match TRBD1. V lost 2 bases to trimming and J lost 5 bases; unmatched junction nucleotides: 7. Germline loops: CDR1 SGHRS, CDR2 YFSETQ. This CDR3 comprises 16 residues. CDR3 loop: CASSLRGQGAVETQYF. In DNA form, the CDR3 reads TGCGCCAGCAGCTTAAGGGGACAGGGGGCAGTGGAGACCCAGTACTTC.

The chain links TRBV7-2 to TRBJ1-2; no reliable D call. V dropped 4 bases and J dropped 4 bases, with 19 bases sitting between them. Germline-derived CDR1 and CDR2 are SGHTA and FQGNSA. The CDR3 covers 16 residues. The CDR3 sequence is CASSSRGVDVGYGYTF. CDR3 nucleotides: TGTGCCAGCAGCTCACGGGGAGTCGATGTAGGCTATGGCTACACCTTC.

V is TRBV24-1 and J is TRBJ1-2; D is uncertain. Trimming took 4 bases from V and 6 from J, leaving 11 bases between them. The CDR3 covers 13 residues. Germline CDR1 is KGHDR and CDR2 is SFDVKD. CDR3 coding DNA: TGTGCCACCAGTGAAAAGGGCTTTCATGGCTACACCTTC. Translated: CATSEKGFHGYTF.

The chain employs TRBV5-4 and TRBJ1-5; 10 bases line up with TRBD1. Germline V gene lookup returns CDR1 SGHNT and CDR2 YYREEE (reference sequence). The CDR3 spans 15 residues. With V trimmed by 4 bases and J by 6 bases, 7 bases remained unmatched. The CDR3 nucleotides are TGTGCCAGCAGCCGGGACAGGGGAGAAGTTCAGCCCCAGCATTTT. Translation: CASSRDRGEVQPQHF.

The chain is built from TRBV6-2 or TRBV6-3 and TRBJ2-2; 7 bases map to TRBD2. CDR1 MNHEY and CDR2 SVGEGT come from the germline V gene. The CDR3 has 14 amino acids. Trimming took 0 bases from V and 6 from J; bases not matched to a gene: 1. CDR3 in DNA: TGTGCCAGCAGTTACTCGCGGGGGTCCGGGGAGCTGTTTTTT. Its protein is CASSYSRGSGELFF.

The J gene is TRBJ2-2, the V gene TRBV24-1; 7 bases are a match to TRBD1. This CDR3 spans 15 amino acids. Germline values: CDR1 KGHDR, CDR2 SFDVKD. J was trimmed by 6 bases and V by 6 bases; bases with no gene match: 9. CDR3 in amino acids: CATSQKTGWSGELFF. CDR3 in DNA: TGTGCCACCAGTCAAAAGACAGGGTGGTCCGGGGAGCTGTTTTTT.

This sequence joins TRBV7-9 and TRBJ2-5; D perhaps matches TRBD2 (5 bases). The CDR3 runs 16 residues. The V and J ends lost 4 bases and 6 bases respectively, with 21 bases between them. Germline lookup yields CDR1 SEHNR and CDR2 FQNEAQ (reference sequence). CDR3: CASSSGLQLGGQTQYF. The CDR3 DNA reads as TGTGCCAGCAGCTCCGGACTGCAATTAGGCGGACAGACCCAGTACTTC.

The chain uses TRBV18 and TRBJ2-7; tentative D call: TRBD1 (5 bases). This CDR3 region has 12 residues. The germline CDR1 and CDR2 sequences are KGHSH and LQKENI. V lost 2 bases and J 5 bases, leaving 7 bases between the germline ends. The CDR3 protein is CASSPDSNEQYV. As DNA, the CDR3 is TGTGCCAGCTCACCAGACAGTAACGAGCAGTACGTC.

The chain has TRBV6-6 and TRBJ1-4, with D tentatively TRBD1 (6 bases). Germline V lookup: CDR1 MNHNY, CDR2 SVGAGI (reference sequence). V was pared by 6 bases and J by 16 bases, with 18 bases between. The CDR3 covers 12 residues. CDR3 bases: TGTGCCAGCAGCCGCCGGACAGTTCCAGCGTTTTTT. Translating gives CASSRRTVPAFF.

This clone appeared once. The gene calls are TRBV27 and TRBJ1-4, with TRBD1 identical over 7 bases. Unmatched junction bases numbered 11, after V lost 6 bases and J lost 4 bases. CDR1 and CDR2 (germline): MNHEY, SMNVEV (reference sequence). CDR3 length: 16 amino acids. CDR3 nucleotide sequence: TGTGCCAGCAGCTACAGACAGGGTTACGGTAATGAAAAACTGTTTTTT. Protein product: CASSYRQGYGNEKLFF.

The chain joins TRBV4-1 to TRBJ1-1; tentative D call: TRBD1 (5 bases). Germline loops: CDR1 MGHRA, CDR2 YSYEKL. The CDR3 consists of 14 residues. V lost 2 bases, J lost 7 bases, and 14 bases lay in between. Written as DNA, the CDR3 is TGCGCCAGCAGCCAAATAGGACGGGACTTTGAAGCTTTCTTT. This gives the protein CASSQIGRDFEAFF.

This rearrangement joins TRBV19 to TRBJ1-5; 8 nucleotides agree with TRBD1. The trim removed 7 bases at V and 5 bases at J, leaving 10 bases unmatched. Germline CDR1 reads LNHDA; CDR2 reads SQIVND (reference sequence). The CDR3 is 15 residues long. CDR3: CASTPRGQGYQPQHF. CDR3 DNA: TGTGCCAGTACCCCCCGAGGACAGGGTTATCAGCCCCAGCATTTT.

CDR3 DNA: TGCGCCAGCAGCCAAGCCGGCACAGGGGGGTTTAACTATGGCTACACCTTC. Its protein product is CASSQAGTGGFNYGYTF. The chain recombines TRBV4-3 with TRBJ1-2; 8 bases match TRBD1. Germline CDR1 reads LGHNA; CDR2 reads YSLEER. The J segment lost 1 base and the V segment lost 1 base, leaving 8 bases of the junction unmatched. The length of the CDR3 is 17 residues.

The rearrangement links TRBV24-1 to TRBJ2-5, with D unclear. V lost 2 bases to trimming and J lost 7 bases, with 10 bases between them. The CDR3 is made up of 13 amino acids. CDR1 and CDR2 from the germline V gene are KGHDR and SFDVKD. The CDR3 DNA reads TGTGCCACCAGTGATTCCAGCTTAGGGACCCAGTACTTC. Translated, it gives CATSDSSLGTQYF.

This clone came up once. V is TRBV18 and J is TRBJ2-3; no firm D call. The V end lost 2 bases, the J end lost 2 bases, and 14 bases lay between the germline ends. Germline-derived CDR1 and CDR2 are KGHSH and LQKENI. The CDR3 is 16 amino acids. The CDR3 sequence: CASSPRFAQTTDTQYF. CDR3 DNA: TGTGCCAGCTCACCAAGGTTCGCCCAGACCACAGATACGCAGTATTTT.

The CDR3 is CASSSGGTGLFRGYTF. The CDR3 region has the DNA TGTGCCAGCAGTTCTGGAGGGACAGGACTTTTTCGAGGCTACACCTTC. J is TRBJ1-2 and V is TRBV27; 8 bases match TRBD1. The CDR3 consists of 16 residues. The ends lost 4 bases at V and 8 bases at J; junction bases unmatched: 15. Per germline, CDR1 MNHEY and CDR2 SMNVEV (reference sequence).

CDR3 loop: CASTLRSFLSYNEQFF. DNA for the CDR3: TGTGCCAGCACCCTTAGAAGTTTTCTCTCCTACAATGAGCAGTTCTTC. The chain couples TRBV2 to TRBJ2-1; unclear D gene. V was cut by 7 bases and J by 0 bases, with 16 bases left in between. The CDR3 length is 16 residues. Germline CDR1 and CDR2: SNHLY and FYNNEI.

CDR3 sequence: CASRIISSGTGAYGYTF. The CDR3 DNA follows: TGTGCCAGCCGTATCATTAGCTCCGGGACAGGGGCCTATGGCTACACCTTC. The chain uses TRBV2 and TRBJ1-2; the match to TRBD1 covers 10 bases. V lost 8 bases, J lost 4 bases, and 16 bases stayed unmatched. Germline V lookup: CDR1 SNHLY, CDR2 FYNNEI. The CDR3 extends over 17 amino acids.

V is TRBV2 and J is TRBJ2-5; 7 bases match TRBD1. The CDR3 loop spans 12 amino acids. Trimming removed 9 bases from V and 5 bases from J; junction bases left unmatched: 6. In germline, CDR1 is SNHLY, CDR2 FYNNEI. The CDR3 nucleotides are TGTGCCAGTACGACAGGGCAGGAGACCCAGTACTTC. Protein: CASTTGQETQYF.

This clone came up a few times. The J gene is TRBJ1-3, the V gene TRBV5-1; tentative D call: TRBD1 (5 bases). V shed 1 base and J shed 2 bases, with 13 bases lying between them. The CDR3 totals 16 residues. CDR1 SGHRS and CDR2 YFSETQ come from the germline V gene. The DNA for the CDR3 is TGCGCCAGCAGCTTGACGTCGGGGCACACTGGAAACACCATATATTTT. As protein: CASSLTSGHTGNTIYF.

Only a few counts were recorded for this clone. The V and J genes are TRBV3-1 (or the pseudogene TRBV3-2) and TRBJ1-1; the D is unclear. This CDR3 has 15 residues. The V end was cut by 1 base, the J end by 4 bases, with 13 bases between. Looked up from germline, CDR1 is LGHDT and CDR2 is YNNKEL (reference sequence). DNA of the CDR3: TGTGCCAGCAGCCAAGCACGGGAACGGGGCACTGAAGCTTTCTTT. This translates into CASSQARERGTEAFF.

A few counts support this clone. The J gene is TRBJ2-2, the V gene TRBV19; D gene ambiguous. V gave up 6 bases and J gave up 2 bases, with 31 bases separating them. This CDR3 region has 21 residues. Germline CDR1 is LNHDA and CDR2 is SQIVND (reference sequence). DNA for the CDR3: TGTGCCAGTAGATACCTCTCTACCAACGTGAGGCCGTTCGTTAACACCGGGGAGCTGTTTTTT. Translated, it gives CASRYLSTNVRPFVNTGELFF.

The chain uses TRBV6-4 and TRBJ2-2; D is undetermined. The CDR3 covers 13 residues. Trimming shortened V by 5 bases and J by 3 bases, and 7 bases separated the two germline ends. Germline loops: CDR1 MRHNA, CDR2 SNTAGT. The CDR3 coding sequence is TGTGCCAGCAGTTCGGACCACACCGGGGAGCTGTTTTTT. Its translation: CASSSDHTGELFF.